This T cell receptor (beta chain) originates from a study of cytomegalovirus exposure and HLA in healthy donors. About the research overall: For the roughly 400 genotyped donors, more than 65% fell within the Caucasian-associated ancestry cluster. Study-wide findings and caveats: An analysis that came later showed most CMV-associated TCR beta chains appearing HLA-restricted. Later on, an analysis tied approximately 17,000 TCR beta sequences to HLA alleles at 0.05 false discovery rate.

In the case of this clone: No antigen is known for it.

With 60 Vbeta and 13 Jbeta primers, the PCR was carried out. Repertoires were generated with immunoSEQ multiplex PCR, while TCRdb's copy carries only in-frame clones and drops some. The sample yields about 130,000 clones, 83% seen once. The trim removed 4 bases at V and 1 base at J, leaving 3 bases unmatched. This CDR3 contains 15 residues. From germline, CDR1 is MRHNA and CDR2 SNTAGT. The J gene is TRBJ2-2, the V gene TRBV6-4; TRBD1 aligns across 7 bases. This TCR came from a middle-aged woman in good health and CMV-seropositive. Sequenced sample: PBMCs. CDR3 protein: CASSARQGNTGELFF. For the CDR3, the DNA is TGTGCCAGCAGTGCCCGACAGGGGAACACCGGGGAGCTGTTTTTT.